This T cell receptor (beta chain) came from a study of blood T cell repertoires in COVID-19. Data came from immunoSEQ multiplex PCR; TCRdb stores just in-frame clones and leaves some out. This table holds 270,000 or so clones, approximately 86% found once. The study counted Cohort 3 donors as recovered given two negative PCRs, clearance, or symptom resolution. Looked up from germline, CDR1 is SQVTM and CDR2 is ANQGSEA. The CDR3 is 13 residues long. With 8 bases clipped from V and 7 bases from J, the junction kept 10 bases outside the gene matches. The sequence was collected from a woman aged 18-29 years who had recovered from COVID-19. The sample consisted of PBMCs or T cells enriched from blood (not recorded which). V usage is TRBV29-1 and J usage is TRBJ2-1, with 8 positions matching TRBD2. CDR3: CSSPGLGGNEQFF. CDR3 bases: TGCAGCTCCCCGGGACTAGGGGGAAATGAGCAGTTCTTC.